The 29 T cell receptor beta chains reported below all come from one sample, sequenced in a study of glioma-infiltrating T cells after dendritic cell vaccination. Indicated time point: after dendritic cell vaccination, including at tumor progression/relapse. Profiling relied on immunoSEQ multiplex PCR, and the TCRdb table lists in-frame clones only, not all of them. The table lists 85,000 to 100,000 clones, 85% of them singletons. The material sequenced was blood, taken after dendritic cell vaccination. The receptors were sampled from a human donor with glioblastoma.

V gene TRBV9 combines with J gene TRBJ2-7, with a weak D call TRBD1 (5 bases). The V end lost 0 bases, the J end lost 4 bases, and 14 bases lay between the germline ends. CDR3 length: 15 amino acids. Germline V lookup: CDR1 SGDLS, CDR2 YYNGEE. CDR3 in DNA: TGTGCCAGCAGCGTAGCTTCCGGACAAAATTACGAGCAGTACTTC. This gives the protein CASSVASGQNYEQYF.

This clone was counted between two and nine times. The chain combines TRBV6-1 with TRBJ1-2, with unresolved D. The V end was cut by 2 bases, the J end by 8 bases, with 15 bases between. Germline-derived CDR1 and CDR2 are MNHNS and SASEGT. The CDR3 is made up of 14 amino acids. CDR3 bases: TGTGCCAGCAGTGAATTGTCAGAGCCGGGAGGCTACACCTTC. The encoded protein is CASSELSEPGGYTF.

The rearrangement uses TRBV4-3 and TRBJ1-4; no clear D. Trimming shortened V by 0 bases and J by 0 bases, and 5 bases separated the two germline ends. The germline V gene has CDR1 LGHNA and CDR2 YSLEER. The CDR3 runs to 15 residues. CDR3 DNA sequence: TGCGCCAGCAGCCAAGAACTTGCAACTAATGAAAAACTGTTTTTT. Translation gives CASSQELATNEKLFF.

V gene TRBV6-5 combines with J gene TRBJ1-2; D is unclear. Deletions cut 10 bases from V and 8 bases from J, with 17 bases between. The CDR3 loop spans 12 amino acids. Germline V lookup: CDR1 MNHEY, CDR2 SVGAGI. CDR3 DNA sequence: TGTGCCACCACCAGTCATGCTCGCGGCTACACCTTC. It is translated as CATTSHARGYTF.

V and J are TRBV23-1 and TRBJ2-5; 8 nucleotides match TRBD1. TRBV23-1 is sorted into the ORF group, with uncertain function. The CDR3 spans 15 residues. Trimming at V came to 2 bases and at J to 5 bases, leaving 7 bases not matched to a gene. CDR3 nucleotide sequence: TGCGCCAGCAGTCAAACAGGGGGACCAAAGGAGACCCAGTACTTC. It translates to CASSQTGGPKETQYF.

This chain joins TRBV7-2 and TRBJ1-5; TRBD1 matches at 12 bases. V was pared by 5 bases and J by 7 bases, with 3 bases of the junction left unmatched. The CDR3 is 14 amino acids. Germline CDR1 and CDR2: SGHTA and FQGNSA. CDR3 protein: CASSLGQGAQPQHF. The CDR3 DNA is TGTGCCAGCAGCCTGGGACAGGGGGCACAGCCCCAGCATTTT.

The chain joins TRBV19 to TRBJ2-3; D is unresolved. Germline assignment: CDR1 LNHDA and CDR2 SQIVND (reference sequence). V was pared by 5 bases and J by 4 bases, with 16 bases between. This CDR3 has 15 amino acids. CDR3 DNA sequence: TGTGCCAGTAGTTCCAGCCCGTCTGCGGCAGATACGCAGTATTTT. It is translated as CASSSSPSAADTQYF.

The chain couples TRBV5-1 to TRBJ1-1; D is unclear. Trimming cost V 5 bases and J 4 bases, with 12 bases left between them. Per germline, CDR1 SGHRS and CDR2 YFSETQ. The CDR3 runs 13 residues. The CDR3 reads CASSTGSTTEAFF. In nucleotides, the CDR3 is TGCGCCAGCAGTACGGGGTCCACCACTGAAGCTTTCTTT.

Remarks on this clone: The germline gene is not matched at one end of the junction; a read error may be the cause. The chain joins TRBV27 to TRBJ2-5; D not resolved. CDR3 size: 14 residues. Germline values: CDR1 MNHEY, CDR2 SMNVEV (reference sequence). CDR3 in DNA: TGTGCCAGCAGTATATCTAGTTCCCCAGAGACCCAGTACTTC. Translating gives CASSISSSPETQYF.

This sequence joins TRBV19 and TRBJ2-7, with TRBD2 matching 9 bases. V dropped 5 bases and J dropped 4; count of bases not matched to a gene: 6. Germline lookup yields CDR1 LNHDA and CDR2 SQIVND (reference sequence). This CDR3 spans 14 amino acids. The CDR3, as DNA: TGTGCCAGTAGTTGGGCTAGCGGGAATTACGAGCAGTACTTC. As protein: CASSWASGNYEQYF. Together with reference TRBV19 and TRBJ2-7, the CDR3 gives the full variable domain: DGGITQSPKYLFRKEGQNVTLSCEQNLNHDAMYWYRQDPGQGLRLIYYSQIVNDFQKGDIAEGYSVSREKKESFPLTVTSAQKNPTAFYLCASSWASGNYEQYFGPGTRLTVT.

This chain joins TRBV15 and TRBJ1-3, with 7 bases lining up with TRBD1. There are 15 residues in the CDR3. CDR1 is LNHNV and CDR2 is YYDKDF in the germline V gene (reference sequence). Trimming cost V 2 bases and J 2 bases; bases outside gene matches: 3. CDR3 residues: CATSRSTGAGNTIYF. CDR3 coding DNA: TGTGCCACCAGCAGATCCACAGGGGCTGGAAACACCATATATTTT.

This clone was found a few times. V usage is TRBV27 and J usage is TRBJ2-3, with 7 bases identical to TRBD1. The CDR3 is made up of 14 amino acids. Germline-derived CDR1 and CDR2 are MNHEY and SMNVEV (reference sequence). With V trimmed by 4 bases and J by 5 bases, 6 bases remained unmatched. The CDR3 sequence is CASSSPYRGDTQYF. DNA for the CDR3: TGTGCCAGCAGTTCTCCTTACAGGGGAGATACGCAGTATTTT.

The chain is built from TRBV5-6 and TRBJ1-3; a weak D match, TRBD1 (5 bases). This CDR3 has 16 residues. V was trimmed by 0 bases and J by 2 bases, leaving 12 bases between them. Looked up from germline, CDR1 is SGHDT and CDR2 is YYEEEE. The DNA of the CDR3 is TGTGCCAGCAGCTTGGGACTGGGGGAGGCTGGAAACACCATATATTTT. Translating gives CASSLGLGEAGNTIYF. Variable domain in full (rest from reference TRBV5-6 and TRBJ1-3): DAGVTQSPTHLIKTRGQQVTLRCSPKSGHDTVSWYQQALGQGPQFIFQYYEEEERQRGNFPDRFSGHQFPNYSSELNVNALLLGDSALYLCASSLGLGEAGNTIYFGEGSWLTVV.

The V and J genes are TRBV5-4 and TRBJ1-6; TRBD1 might be the D (5 bases). Between the trimmed V and J ends, which lost 0 bases and 7 bases, there was a span of 14 bases. Germline CDR1 is SGHNT and CDR2 is YYREEE (reference sequence). This CDR3 has 16 residues. This CDR3 reads CASSLDLGARNSPLHF. The CDR3 nucleotides read TGTGCCAGCAGCTTGGATTTAGGGGCGAGGAATTCACCCCTCCACTTT.

The chain links TRBV4-1 to TRBJ2-2; TRBD2 matches 9 bases. The V gene end was trimmed by 1 base and the J gene end by 4 bases; junction bases not matched to a gene: 10. In germline, CDR1 is MGHRA, CDR2 YSYEKL. The length of the CDR3 is 18 residues. CDR3 sequence reads: CASSQVLAGGPRTGELFF. The CDR3 DNA is TGCGCCAGCAGCCAAGTCTTGGCGGGGGGGCCGCGCACCGGGGAGCTGTTTTTT.

V is TRBV6-1 and J is TRBJ2-6; 7 bases map to TRBD1. V dropped 8 bases and J dropped 0; count of bases not matched to a gene: 4. This CDR3 has 15 amino acids. The germline gives CDR1 MNHNS, CDR2 SASEGT. CDR3 sequence reads: CASGDSNSGANVLTF. As DNA, the CDR3 is TGTGCCAGCGGGGACAGCAACTCTGGGGCCAACGTCCTGACTTTC.

This chain uses TRBV5-1 with TRBJ2-7; tentatively, D is TRBD2 (7 bases). Germline CDR1 SGHRS, CDR2 YFSETQ. The CDR3 has 13 amino acids. The CDR3 sequence: CVTKGGVSYEQYF. The CDR3 DNA reads as TGCGTTACAAAGGGGGGGGTGAGCTACGAGCAGTACTTC.

CDR3 DNA sequence: TGTGCCAGCAGAAAAGATCCGGGAGATACGCAGTATTTT. Translating gives CASRKDPGDTQYF. The chain employs TRBV5-4 and TRBJ2-3; D is unresolved. CDR3 length equals 13 residues. The ends were cut back, 5 bases at V and 5 bases at J, with 12 bases in the middle. The germline gives CDR1 SGHNT, CDR2 YYREEE (reference sequence).

This sequence joins TRBV2 and TRBJ2-5; 9 bases align to TRBD1. J was trimmed by 5 bases and V by 6 bases; bases with no gene match: 4. This CDR3 has 13 residues. CDR1 SNHLY and CDR2 FYNNEI come from the germline V gene. The CDR3 DNA is TGTGCCAGCAGCGGGACAGGGTTGGAGACCCAGTACTTC. The encoded protein is CASSGTGLETQYF.

The chain is built from TRBV29-1 and TRBJ2-7; 13 positions agree with TRBD2. Per germline, CDR1 SQVTM and CDR2 ANQGSEA. The J segment lost 2 bases and the V segment lost 1 base, leaving 8 bases of the junction unmatched. The CDR3 runs 17 residues. The CDR3 sequence: CSVEGSGLAGVPYEQYF. CDR3 DNA sequence: TGCAGCGTTGAAGGGAGCGGACTAGCGGGAGTACCCTACGAGCAGTACTTC.

J is TRBJ1-2 and V is TRBV5-6; perhaps TRBD1 as D (5 bases). CDR3 size: 14 residues. Germline-derived CDR1 and CDR2 are SGHDT and YYEEEE. The germline V and J ends were trimmed by 1 base and 3 bases, with 10 bases remaining between them. The DNA of the CDR3 is TGTGCCAGCAGCTTGCCGGGGGATGACTATGGCTACACCTTC. Translation: CASSLPGDDYGYTF.

The chain is built from TRBV25-1 and TRBJ1-2; D is undetermined. The CDR3 sequence is 11 residues long. With 1 base removed from V and 8 bases from J, the gap between germline ends came to 5 bases. Germline V gene sequence: CDR1 MGHDK, CDR2 SYGVNS. Here the CDR3 DNA reads TGTGCCAGCAGTGAATCCTACGGCTACACCTTC. Translation gives CASSESYGYTF.

J is TRBJ2-2 and V is TRBV5-4, with 7 bases lining up with TRBD2. V lost 0 bases, J lost 7 bases, and 9 bases stayed unmatched. CDR1 SGHNT and CDR2 YYREEE come from the germline V gene (reference sequence). The CDR3 contains 16 residues. CDR3 sequence: CASSLARLATGGELFF. CDR3 nucleotide sequence: TGTGCCAGCAGCTTGGCCAGACTAGCTACCGGCGGGGAGCTGTTTTTT.

This chain links TRBV30 with TRBJ1-5; D ambiguous. With 3 bases removed from V and 3 bases from J, the gap between germline ends came to 9 bases. The CDR3 runs 13 residues. Germline values: CDR1 GTSNPN, CDR2 SVGIG (reference sequence). The CDR3 reads CAWSLGVNQPQHF. For the CDR3, the DNA is TGTGCCTGGAGCCTCGGGGTCAATCAGCCCCAGCATTTT.

The rearrangement uses TRBV30 and TRBJ1-4; unclear D gene. The CDR3 length is 13 residues. V was trimmed by 7 bases and J by 4 bases, leaving 13 bases between them. CDR1 is GTSNPN and CDR2 is SVGIG in the germline V gene (reference sequence). This CDR3 reads CASAGRYNEKLFF. In DNA form, the CDR3 reads TGTGCCTCAGCCGGCAGGTATAATGAAAAACTGTTTTTT.

This chain uses TRBV11-1 with TRBJ2-2; the D gene is possibly TRBD1 (5 bases). Trimming left V 2 bases short and J 6 bases short, with 13 bases between. The CDR3 has 15 amino acids. Germline V gene lookup returns CDR1 SGHAT and CDR2 FQDESV (reference sequence). In nucleotides, the CDR3 is TGTGCCAGCAGCTTATCGACACAGGTACCCGGGGAGCTGTTTTTT. It codes for CASSLSTQVPGELFF.

The rearrangement joins TRBV5-1 to TRBJ1-2, with D possibly TRBD1 on 5 matching bases. The CDR3 sequence is 12 residues long. Germline CDR1 reads SGHRS; CDR2 reads YFSETQ. Trimming cost V 5 bases and J 8 bases, with 13 bases left between them. In nucleotides, the CDR3 is TGCGCCAGCAGGCTAGGGGCGCGGGGCTACACCTTC. Amino acid sequence: CASRLGARGYTF.

The CDR3 DNA is TGTGCCAGCAGCCAAGGTAACGGAGTATCTGGCTACACCTTC. Protein product: CASSQGNGVSGYTF. The rearrangement uses TRBV14 and TRBJ1-2; the D is unclear. V lost 1 base, J lost 7 bases, and 13 bases lay in between. CDR1 SGHDN and CDR2 FVKESK come from the germline V gene. The CDR3 is made up of 14 amino acids.

This clone came up a few times. The V and J genes are TRBV7-3 and TRBJ2-6; TRBD1 matches at 10 bases. V trimming: 3 bases; J trimming: 4 bases; junction bases outside the gene matches: 9. CDR1 SGHTA and CDR2 FQGTGA come from the germline V gene. This CDR3 region has 18 residues. The CDR3 loop reads CASSFQTGGPPGANVLTF. The CDR3 DNA follows: TGTGCCAGCAGCTTCCAGACAGGGGGCCCCCCCGGGGCCAACGTCCTGACTTTC.